The sequence of this TCR beta chain was determined in a study of regulatory T cells in long-lasting Graves disease. Sample time point: newly diagnosed GD, antithyroid drugs for less than 3 months. There was RNA extracted from PBMCs, and the TCR library was made from it. CDR1 is SNHLY and CDR2 is FYNNEI in the germline V gene. The CDR3 is 15 amino acids. The ends were cut back, 0 bases at V and 5 bases at J, with 13 bases in the middle. CDR3-region Arm-PCR and iRepertoire HTBI primers produced the TCR beta libraries. TCRdb reprocessed the multiplex PCR reads with MiXCR, giving one entry per CDR3 protein. The sample has roughly 560,000 distinct CDR3 sequences, 15% to 20% seen once. These data were also reused for a study on T cells in Graves' hyperthyroidism and ophthalmopathy. From that second work: Diagnostic decisions used clinical symptoms, serum thyroxine and TRAb, thyroid ultrasound and orbital computed tomography.

The chain links TRBV2 to TRBJ1-1, with D tentatively TRBD1 (6 bases). The receptor was derived from a woman aged 35-65 years with Graves disease. The sequencing used peripheral blood mononuclear cells (PBMCs), collected at new diagnosis, from a patient treated with antithyroid drugs. CDR3 sequence (DNA): TGTGCCAGCAGTGAAGCGGTGAAGGGGGGAACTGAAGCTTTCTTT. This encodes CASSEAVKGGTEAFF.